This entry is about one TCR beta chain. Its antigen remains unknown. Clones were read by immunoSEQ multiplex PCR, and TCRdb kept only the in-frame ones, dropping some. Among roughly 16,000 clones listed, around 80% were seen once. The sample is drawn from a study of Tregs in tolerant kidney transplant recipients. Study-level points and caveats: Some patients' samples used different primers over time, so nucleotide sequences weren't comparable. The small number of patients limits these findings pending further validation. Expanding Tregs on activated donor B cells appeared to best identify donor-specific TCRbeta clones.

This clonotype was sampled from a human donor who received a combined kidney and bone marrow transplant. This material consisted of Tregs from blood, taken before the transplant.

CDR3 bases: TGTGCCATACGGGCCAGCGGGACCCACACAGATACGCAGTATTTT. Amino acids: CAIRASGTHTDTQYF. This chain connects TRBV10-3 to TRBJ2-3; the match to TRBD2 covers 7 bases. Germline V gene lookup returns CDR1 ENHRY and CDR2 SYGVKD. With 9 bases clipped from V and 2 bases from J, the junction kept 11 bases outside the gene matches. The CDR3 contains 15 residues.